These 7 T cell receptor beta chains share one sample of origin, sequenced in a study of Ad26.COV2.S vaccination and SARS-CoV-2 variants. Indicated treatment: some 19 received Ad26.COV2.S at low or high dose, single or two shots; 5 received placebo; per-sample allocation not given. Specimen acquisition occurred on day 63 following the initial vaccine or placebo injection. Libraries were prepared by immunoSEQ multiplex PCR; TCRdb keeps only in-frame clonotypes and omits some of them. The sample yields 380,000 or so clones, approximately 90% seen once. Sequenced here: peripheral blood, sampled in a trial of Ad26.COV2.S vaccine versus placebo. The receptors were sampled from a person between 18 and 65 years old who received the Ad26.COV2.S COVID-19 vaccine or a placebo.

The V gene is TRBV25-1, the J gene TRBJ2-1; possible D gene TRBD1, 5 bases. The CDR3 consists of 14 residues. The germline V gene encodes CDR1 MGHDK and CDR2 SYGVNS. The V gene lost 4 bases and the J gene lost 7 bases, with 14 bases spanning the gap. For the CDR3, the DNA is TGTGCCAGCAGTGTTAGTCTGGGGCCGAATGAGCAGTTCTTC. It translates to CASSVSLGPNEQFF.

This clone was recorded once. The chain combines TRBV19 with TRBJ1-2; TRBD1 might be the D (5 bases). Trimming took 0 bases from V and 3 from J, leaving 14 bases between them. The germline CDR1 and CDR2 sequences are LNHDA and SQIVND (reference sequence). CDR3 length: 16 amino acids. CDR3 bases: TGTGCCAGTAGTATAGATGCCGCCAGGGCGCACTATGGCTACACCTTC. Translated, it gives CASSIDAARAHYGYTF.

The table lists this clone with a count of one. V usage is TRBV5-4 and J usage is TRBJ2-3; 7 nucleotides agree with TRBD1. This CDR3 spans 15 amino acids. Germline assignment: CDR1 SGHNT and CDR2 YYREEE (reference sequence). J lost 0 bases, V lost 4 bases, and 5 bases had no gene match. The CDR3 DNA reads TGTGCCAGCAGCAGAACAGGGGATAGCACAGATACGCAGTATTTT. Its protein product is CASSRTGDSTDTQYF.

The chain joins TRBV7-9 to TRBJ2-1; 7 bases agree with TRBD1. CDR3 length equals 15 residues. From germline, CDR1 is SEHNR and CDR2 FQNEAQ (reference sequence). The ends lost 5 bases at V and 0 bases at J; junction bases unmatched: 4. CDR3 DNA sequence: TGTGCCAGCAGCAGACAGGGCAACTCCTACAATGAGCAGTTCTTC. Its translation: CASSRQGNSYNEQFF.

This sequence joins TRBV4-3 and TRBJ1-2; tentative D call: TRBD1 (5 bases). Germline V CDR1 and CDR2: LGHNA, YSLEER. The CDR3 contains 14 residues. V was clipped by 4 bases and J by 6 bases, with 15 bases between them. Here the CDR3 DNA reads TGCGCCAGCAGCCCCCCCGGGACTTTGCATGGCTACACCTTC. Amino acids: CASSPPGTLHGYTF.

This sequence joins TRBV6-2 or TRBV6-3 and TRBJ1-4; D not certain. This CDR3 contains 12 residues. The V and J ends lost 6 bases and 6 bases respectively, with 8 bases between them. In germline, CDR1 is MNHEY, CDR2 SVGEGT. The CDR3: CASSWRDEKLFF. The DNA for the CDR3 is TGTGCCAGCAGCTGGCGGGATGAAAAACTGTTTTTT.

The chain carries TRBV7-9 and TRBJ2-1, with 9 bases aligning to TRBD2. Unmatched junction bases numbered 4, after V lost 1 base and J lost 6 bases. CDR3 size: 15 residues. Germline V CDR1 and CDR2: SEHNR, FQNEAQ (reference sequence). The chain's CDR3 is CASSLGAGGPNEQFF. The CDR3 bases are TGTGCCAGCAGCTTAGGGGCGGGGGGGCCCAATGAGCAGTTCTTC.